This TCR beta chain was retrieved from a study of molecular identifiers for immune sequencing clone quantification. MiXCR, applied by TCRdb to the PCR reads, yields one record per CDR3 protein. The sample shows about half a million distinct CDR3 sequences, 25% of them seen only once. This CDR3 is built from 13 residues. Trimming removed 7 bases from V and 4 bases from J, with 13 bases in between. Germline V CDR1 and CDR2: SGHVS, FQNEAQ. This clonotype was seen many times. The chain links TRBV7-8 to TRBJ1-1, with D perhaps matching TRBD1 (6 bases). The receptor comes from a human donor in good health. Some libraries in this study had Jurkat cell RNA spiked in. The sample consisted of naive CD8+ T cells from blood, with Jurkat cell RNA spiked in. The subset: FACS-sorted CD8+CD4-CCR7+CD45RA+ naive T cells. Here the CDR3 DNA reads TGTGCCAGCACCCCAGGGGAGAGCACTGAAGCTTTCTTT. Translating it yields CASTPGESTEAFF.